The clone carrying this TCR beta chain appeared once. The target antigen is unknown. This sample was included in a study of T cell responses to AZD1222 COVID-19 vaccine. General study points: AZD1222 recipients seropositive at baseline numbered only 6 or 7. Spike-specific TCR depth and breadth grew after two AZD1222 doses. Clonal diversity may have been underestimated, and the donors were mostly white British, with more females than males. Repertoires were collected only later (after the peak T cell response had occurred).

The CDR3 consists of 15 residues. Germline V gene lookup returns CDR1 MNHEY and CDR2 SMNVEV (reference sequence). The germline V and J ends were trimmed by 7 bases and 1 base, with 14 bases remaining between them. Produced via immunoSEQ multiplex PCR; TCRdb's table is partial and in-frame only. This table has some 83,000 clones, around 90% appearing once. This chain connects TRBV27 to TRBJ2-1, with D tentatively TRBD2 (7 bases). The clonotype comes from an adult in good health. The specimen was peripheral blood, collected on day 0 of AZD1222 vaccination. This CDR3 is CASKREGVSYNEQFF. The CDR3 DNA follows: TGTGCCAGCAAGAGGGAGGGGGTTTCCTACAATGAGCAGTTCTTC.